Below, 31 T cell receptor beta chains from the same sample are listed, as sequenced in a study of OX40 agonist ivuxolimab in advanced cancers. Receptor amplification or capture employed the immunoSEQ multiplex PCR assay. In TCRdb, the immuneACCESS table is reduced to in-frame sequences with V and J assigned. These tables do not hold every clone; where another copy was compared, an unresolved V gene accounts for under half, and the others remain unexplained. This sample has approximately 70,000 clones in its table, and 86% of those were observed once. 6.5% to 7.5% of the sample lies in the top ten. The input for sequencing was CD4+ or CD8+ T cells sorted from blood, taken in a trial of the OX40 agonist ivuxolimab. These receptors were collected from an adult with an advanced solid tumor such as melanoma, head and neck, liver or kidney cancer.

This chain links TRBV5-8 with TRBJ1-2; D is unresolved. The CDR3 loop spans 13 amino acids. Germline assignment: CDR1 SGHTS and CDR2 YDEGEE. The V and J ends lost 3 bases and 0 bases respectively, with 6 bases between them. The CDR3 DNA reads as TGTGCCAGCAGCTCGCCAGCTAACTATGGCTACACCTTC. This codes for CASSSPANYGYTF.

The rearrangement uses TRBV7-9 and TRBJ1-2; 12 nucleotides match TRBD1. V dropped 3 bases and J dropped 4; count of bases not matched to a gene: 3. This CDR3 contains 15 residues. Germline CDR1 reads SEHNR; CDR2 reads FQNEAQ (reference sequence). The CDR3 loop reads CASSLGQGATYGYTF. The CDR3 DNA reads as TGTGCCAGCAGCTTGGGACAGGGGGCAACCTATGGCTACACCTTC.

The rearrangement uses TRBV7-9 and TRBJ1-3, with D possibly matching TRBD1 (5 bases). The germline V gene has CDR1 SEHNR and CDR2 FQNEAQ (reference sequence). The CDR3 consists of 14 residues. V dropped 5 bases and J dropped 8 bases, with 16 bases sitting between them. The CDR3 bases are TGTGCCAGCAGCCCCCAGGGAATTGGGTACACCATATATTTT. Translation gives CASSPQGIGYTIYF.

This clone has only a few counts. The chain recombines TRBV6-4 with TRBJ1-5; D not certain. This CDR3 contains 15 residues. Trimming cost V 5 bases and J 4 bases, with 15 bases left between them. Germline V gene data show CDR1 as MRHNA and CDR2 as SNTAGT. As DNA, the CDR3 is TGTGCCAGCAGTCCATTCGGGTGGGATAATCAGCCCCAGCATTTT. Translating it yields CASSPFGWDNQPQHF.

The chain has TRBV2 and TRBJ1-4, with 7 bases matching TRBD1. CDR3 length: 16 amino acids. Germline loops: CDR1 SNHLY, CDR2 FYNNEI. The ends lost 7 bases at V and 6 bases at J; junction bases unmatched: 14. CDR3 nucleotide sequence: TGTGCCAGCACTTCTAGGGGGCGCGGAAGGGATGAAAAACTGTTTTTT. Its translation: CASTSRGRGRDEKLFF.

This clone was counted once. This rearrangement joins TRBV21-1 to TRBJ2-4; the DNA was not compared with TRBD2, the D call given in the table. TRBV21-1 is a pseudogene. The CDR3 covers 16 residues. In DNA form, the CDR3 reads TGTGCCAGCAGCAAACTAGACCCTATAGCCAAAAACATTCAGTACTTC. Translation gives CASSKLDPIAKNIQYF.

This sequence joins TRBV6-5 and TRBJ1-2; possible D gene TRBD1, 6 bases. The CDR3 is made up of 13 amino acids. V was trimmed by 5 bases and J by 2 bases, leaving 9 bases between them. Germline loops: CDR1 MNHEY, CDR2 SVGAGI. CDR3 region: CASSGQRNYGYTF. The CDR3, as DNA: TGTGCCAGCAGTGGACAGAGAAACTATGGCTACACCTTC.

The DNA for the CDR3 is TGTGCCACCAGCAGAGACAGGGAAGAGACCCAGTACTTC. It specifies CATSRDREETQYF. This chain uses TRBV15 with TRBJ2-5; weak D call: TRBD1 (5 bases). The germline gives CDR1 LNHNV, CDR2 YYDKDF (reference sequence). The CDR3 is 13 amino acids. Trimming shortened V by 0 bases and J by 3 bases, and 5 bases separated the two germline ends. Supplemented by reference TRBV15 and TRBJ2-5, the full variable domain reads DAMVIQNPRYQVTQFGKPVTLSCSQTLNHNVMYWYQQKSSQAPKLLFHYYDKDFNNEADTPDNFQSRRPNTSFCFLDIRSPGLGDTAMYLCATSRDREETQYFGPGTRLLVL.

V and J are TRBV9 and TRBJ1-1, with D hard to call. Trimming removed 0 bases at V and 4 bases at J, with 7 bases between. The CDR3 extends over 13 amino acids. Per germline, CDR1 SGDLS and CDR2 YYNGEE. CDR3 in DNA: TGTGCCAGCAGCGTAGGGCCGGGCACTGAAGCTTTCTTT. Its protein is CASSVGPGTEAFF.

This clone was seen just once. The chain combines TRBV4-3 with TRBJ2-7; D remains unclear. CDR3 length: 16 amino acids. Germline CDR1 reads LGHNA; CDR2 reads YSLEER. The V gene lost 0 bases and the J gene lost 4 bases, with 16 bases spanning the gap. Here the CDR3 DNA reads TGCGCCAGCAGCCAAGATGCTAGTCGTTTACTATACGAGCAGTACTTC. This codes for CASSQDASRLLYEQYF.

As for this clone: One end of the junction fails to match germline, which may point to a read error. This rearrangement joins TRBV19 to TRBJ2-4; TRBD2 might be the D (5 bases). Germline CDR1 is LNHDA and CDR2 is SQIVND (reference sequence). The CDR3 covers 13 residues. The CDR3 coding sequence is TGTGCCAGTAGTATAGATCCCCGACAAAGGAGGCACTTC. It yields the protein CASSIDPRQRRHF.

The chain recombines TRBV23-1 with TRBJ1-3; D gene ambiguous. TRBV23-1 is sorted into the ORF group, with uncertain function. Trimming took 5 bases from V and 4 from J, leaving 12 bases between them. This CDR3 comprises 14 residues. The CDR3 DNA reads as TGCGCCAGCAGTGCCGTAAGTATGGGAAACACCATATATTTT. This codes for CASSAVSMGNTIYF.

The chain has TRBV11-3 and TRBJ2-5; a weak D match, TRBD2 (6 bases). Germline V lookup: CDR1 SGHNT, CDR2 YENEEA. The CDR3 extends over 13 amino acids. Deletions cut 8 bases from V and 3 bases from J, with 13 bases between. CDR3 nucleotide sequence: TGTGCCAGCGGTTCCCGGGAGAAAGAGACCCAGTACTTC. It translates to CASGSREKETQYF.

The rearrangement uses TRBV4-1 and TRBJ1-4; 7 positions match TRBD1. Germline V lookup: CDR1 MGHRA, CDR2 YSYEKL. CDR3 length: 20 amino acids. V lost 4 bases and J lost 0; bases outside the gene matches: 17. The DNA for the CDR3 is TGCGCCAGCAGCCGTCGGCTTCTGACAGGGACAGCCCCAACTAATGAAAAACTGTTTTTT. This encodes CASSRRLLTGTAPTNEKLFF.

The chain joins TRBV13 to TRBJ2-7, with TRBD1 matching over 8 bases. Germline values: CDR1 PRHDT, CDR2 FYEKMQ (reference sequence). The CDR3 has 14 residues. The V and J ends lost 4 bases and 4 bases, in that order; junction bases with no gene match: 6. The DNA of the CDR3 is TGTGCCAGCAGCTCAGGGCAGGGGGCATACGAGCAGTACTTC. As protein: CASSSGQGAYEQYF. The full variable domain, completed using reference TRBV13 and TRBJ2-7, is AAGVIQSPRHLIKEKRETATLKCYPIPRHDTVYWYQQGPGQDPQFLISFYEKMQSDKGSIPDRFSAQQFSDYHSELNMSSLELGDSALYFCASSSGQGAYEQYFGPGTRLTVT.

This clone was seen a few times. CDR3 DNA: TGTGCCTGGAGTGTACGGCAGCAGGGTGGCTACACCTTC. Its protein product is CAWSVRQQGGYTF. This rearrangement joins TRBV30 to TRBJ1-2, with D perhaps TRBD1 (5 bases). CDR3 length: 13 residues. CDR1 and CDR2 from the germline V gene are GTSNPN and SVGIG (reference sequence). Trimming pared 0 bases from V and 7 bases from J, leaving 12 bases between.

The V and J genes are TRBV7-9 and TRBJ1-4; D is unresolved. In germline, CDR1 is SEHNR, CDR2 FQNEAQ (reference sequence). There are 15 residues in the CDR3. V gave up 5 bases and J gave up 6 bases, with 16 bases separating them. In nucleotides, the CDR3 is TGTGCCAGCAGCCCACCTTTCGGGGTAGATGAAAAACTGTTTTTT. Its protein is CASSPPFGVDEKLFF.

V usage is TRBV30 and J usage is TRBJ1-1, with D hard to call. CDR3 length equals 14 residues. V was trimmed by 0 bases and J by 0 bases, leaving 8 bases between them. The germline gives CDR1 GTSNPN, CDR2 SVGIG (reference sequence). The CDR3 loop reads CAWSVARMNTEAFF. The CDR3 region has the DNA TGTGCCTGGAGTGTCGCTCGAATGAACACTGAAGCTTTCTTT.

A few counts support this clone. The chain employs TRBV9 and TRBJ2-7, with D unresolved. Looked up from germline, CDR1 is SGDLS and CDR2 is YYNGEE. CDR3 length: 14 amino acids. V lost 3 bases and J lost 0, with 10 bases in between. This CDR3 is CASSALLSSYEQYF. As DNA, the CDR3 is TGTGCCAGCAGCGCCCTTCTTAGCTCCTACGAGCAGTACTTC.

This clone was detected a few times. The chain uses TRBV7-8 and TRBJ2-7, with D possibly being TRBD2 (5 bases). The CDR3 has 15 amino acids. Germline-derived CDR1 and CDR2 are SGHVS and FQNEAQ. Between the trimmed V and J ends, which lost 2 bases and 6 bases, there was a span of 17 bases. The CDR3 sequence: CASSLRERVPPEQYF. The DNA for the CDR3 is TGTGCCAGCAGCTTAAGGGAGAGGGTCCCCCCCGAGCAGTACTTC.

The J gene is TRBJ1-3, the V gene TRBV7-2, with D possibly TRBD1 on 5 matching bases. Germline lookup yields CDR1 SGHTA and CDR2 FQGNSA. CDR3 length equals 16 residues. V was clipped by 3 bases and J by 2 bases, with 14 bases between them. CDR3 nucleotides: TGTGCCAGCAGCTTCTGGCAGGGATTGACTGGAAACACCATATATTTT. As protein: CASSFWQGLTGNTIYF.

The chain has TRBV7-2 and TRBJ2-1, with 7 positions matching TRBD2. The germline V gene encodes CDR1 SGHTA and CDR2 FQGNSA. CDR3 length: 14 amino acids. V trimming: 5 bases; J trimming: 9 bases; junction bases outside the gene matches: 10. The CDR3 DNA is TGTGCCAGCAGCCGCGGCGGGAGCGCTTCTGAGCAGTTCTTC. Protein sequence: CASSRGGSASEQFF.

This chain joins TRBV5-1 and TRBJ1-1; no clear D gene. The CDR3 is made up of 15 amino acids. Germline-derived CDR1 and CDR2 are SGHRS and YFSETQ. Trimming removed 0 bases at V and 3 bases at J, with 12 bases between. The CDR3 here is CASSLGLGLDTEAFF. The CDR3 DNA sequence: TGCGCCAGCAGCTTGGGATTAGGGCTAGACACTGAAGCTTTCTTT.

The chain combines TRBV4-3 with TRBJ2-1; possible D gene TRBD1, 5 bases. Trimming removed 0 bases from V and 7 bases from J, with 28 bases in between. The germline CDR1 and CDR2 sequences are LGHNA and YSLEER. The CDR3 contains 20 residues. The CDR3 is CASSQDRVRGWSQSNNEQFF. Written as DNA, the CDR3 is TGCGCCAGCAGCCAAGATAGGGTAAGGGGTTGGTCCCAATCTAATAATGAGCAGTTCTTC.

CDR3 loop: CASSLAVDLEAFF. CDR3 DNA sequence: TGTGCCAGCAGCTTAGCTGTGGACCTTGAAGCTTTCTTT. V is TRBV11-2 and J is TRBJ1-1; no reliable D call. The length of the CDR3 is 13 residues. Germline CDR1 is SGHAT and CDR2 is FQNNGV. V lost 1 base, J lost 7 bases, and 10 bases lay in between.

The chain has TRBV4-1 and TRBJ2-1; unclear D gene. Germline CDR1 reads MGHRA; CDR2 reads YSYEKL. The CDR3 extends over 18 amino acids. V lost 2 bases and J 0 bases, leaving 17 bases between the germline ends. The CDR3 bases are TGCGCCAGCAGCCAAAGGTCTTCGCTAGTGAGCTCCTACAATGAGCAGTTCTTC. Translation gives CASSQRSSLVSSYNEQFF.

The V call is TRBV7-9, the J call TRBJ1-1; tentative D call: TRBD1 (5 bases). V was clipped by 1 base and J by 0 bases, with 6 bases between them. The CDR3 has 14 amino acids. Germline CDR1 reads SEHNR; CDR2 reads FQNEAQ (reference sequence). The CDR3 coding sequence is TGTGCCAGCAGCTTAGTACAGGTGAACACTGAAGCTTTCTTT. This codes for CASSLVQVNTEAFF. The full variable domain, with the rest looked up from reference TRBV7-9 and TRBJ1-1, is DTGVSQNPRHKITKRGQNVTFRCDPISEHNRLYWYRQTLGQGPEFLTYFQNEAQLEKSRLLSDRFSAERPKGSFSTLEIQRTEQGDSAMYLCASSLVQVNTEAFFGQGTRLTVV.

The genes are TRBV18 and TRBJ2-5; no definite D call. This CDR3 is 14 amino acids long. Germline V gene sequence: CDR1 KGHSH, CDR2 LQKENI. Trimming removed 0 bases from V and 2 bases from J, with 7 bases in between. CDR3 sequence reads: CASSPPHKQETQYF. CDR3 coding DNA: TGTGCCAGCTCACCACCTCACAAGCAAGAGACCCAGTACTTC.

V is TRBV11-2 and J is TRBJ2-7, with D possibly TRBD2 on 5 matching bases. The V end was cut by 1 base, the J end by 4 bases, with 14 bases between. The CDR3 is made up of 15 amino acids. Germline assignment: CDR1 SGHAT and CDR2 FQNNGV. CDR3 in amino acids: CASSLAPPGKYEQYF. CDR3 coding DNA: TGTGCCAGCAGCTTAGCCCCGCCGGGAAAGTACGAGCAGTACTTC. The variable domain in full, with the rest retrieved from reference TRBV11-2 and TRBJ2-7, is EAGVAQSPRYKIIEKRQSVAFWCNPISGHATLYWYQQILGQGPKLLIQFQNNGVVDDSQLPKDRFSAERLKGVDSTLKIQPAKLEDSAVYLCASSLAPPGKYEQYFGPGTRLTVT.

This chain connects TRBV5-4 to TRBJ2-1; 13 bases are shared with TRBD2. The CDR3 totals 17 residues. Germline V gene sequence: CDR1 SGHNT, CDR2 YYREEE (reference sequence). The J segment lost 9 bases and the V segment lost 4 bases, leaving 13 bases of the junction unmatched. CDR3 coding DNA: TGTGCCAGCAGCACCCACCCCACTAGCGGGGGGGCCGGTGAGCAGTTCTTC. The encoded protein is CASSTHPTSGGAGEQFF.

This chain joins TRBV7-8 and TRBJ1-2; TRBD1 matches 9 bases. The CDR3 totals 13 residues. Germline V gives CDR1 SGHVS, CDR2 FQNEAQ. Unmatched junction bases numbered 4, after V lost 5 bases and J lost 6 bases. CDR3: CASSITGGDGYTF. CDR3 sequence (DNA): TGTGCCAGCAGCATTACAGGGGGCGATGGCTACACCTTC.